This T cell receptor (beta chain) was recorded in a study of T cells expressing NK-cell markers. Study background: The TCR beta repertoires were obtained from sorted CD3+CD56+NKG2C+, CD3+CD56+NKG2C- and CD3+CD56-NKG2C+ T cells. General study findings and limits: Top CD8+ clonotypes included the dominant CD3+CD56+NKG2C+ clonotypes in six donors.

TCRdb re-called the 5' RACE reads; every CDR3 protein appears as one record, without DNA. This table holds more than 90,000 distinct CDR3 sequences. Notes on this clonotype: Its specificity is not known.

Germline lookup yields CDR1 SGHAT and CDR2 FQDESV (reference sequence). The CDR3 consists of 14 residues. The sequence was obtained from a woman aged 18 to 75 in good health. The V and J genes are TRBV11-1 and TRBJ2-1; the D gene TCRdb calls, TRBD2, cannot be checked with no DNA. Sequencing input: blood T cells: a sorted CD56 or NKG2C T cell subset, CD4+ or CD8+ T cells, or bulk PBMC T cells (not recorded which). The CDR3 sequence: CASSSSGIGNEQFF. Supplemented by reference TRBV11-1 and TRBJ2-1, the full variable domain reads EAEVAQSPRYKITEKSQAVAFWCDPISGHATLYWYRQILGQGPELLVQFQDESVVDDSQLPKDRFSAERLKGVDSTLKIQPAELGDSAMYLCASSSSGIGNEQFFGPGTRLTVL.